Each of the 15 T cell receptor beta chains below was sequenced from the same sample in a study of T cell responses to AZD1222 COVID-19 vaccine. Sequenced by immunoSEQ multiplex PCR; TCRdb stores in-frame clones only, minus some. The sample lists approximately 82,000 clones; about 85% were seen once. Sequences were derived from peripheral blood, sampled on day 0 of AZD1222 vaccination. All receptors derive from an adult in good health.

J is TRBJ2-3 and V is TRBV7-2, with 8 bases that match TRBD2. In germline, CDR1 is SGHTA, CDR2 FQGNSA. Losses at the gene ends were 2 bases for V and 2 bases for J; bases not matched to a gene: 6. The CDR3 sequence is 16 residues long. DNA for the CDR3: TGTGCCAGCAGCTTACTGCGGGGGGCCGCCACAGATACGCAGTATTTT. Amino acids: CASSLLRGAATDTQYF.

This chain uses TRBV3-1 (or the pseudogene TRBV3-2) with TRBJ2-3, with TRBD2 identical over 7 bases. Germline lookup yields CDR1 LGHDT and CDR2 YNNKEL (reference sequence). This CDR3 spans 15 amino acids. V shed 6 bases and J 1 base; nucleotides not matched to a gene: 7. CDR3 in amino acids: CASRPRGTRTDTQYF. The CDR3 coding sequence is TGTGCCAGCAGGCCGCGGGGGACCCGCACAGATACGCAGTATTTT.

This chain uses TRBV18 with TRBJ2-6, with D tentatively TRBD1 (6 bases). The ends were cut back, 3 bases at V and 4 bases at J, with 16 bases in the middle. Germline CDR1 and CDR2: KGHSH and LQKENI. The CDR3 loop spans 17 amino acids. The CDR3 protein is CASSPEQGVFGANVLTF. Written as DNA, the CDR3 is TGTGCCAGCTCACCCGAACAGGGAGTATTCGGGGCCAACGTCCTGACTTTC.

This sequence joins TRBV30 and TRBJ1-2, with D unclear. This CDR3 has 14 residues. Germline V lookup: CDR1 GTSNPN, CDR2 SVGIG (reference sequence). The germline V and J ends were trimmed by 7 bases and 3 bases, with 18 bases remaining between them. CDR3 nucleotide sequence: TGTGCCTCGACCGCAACAGCCTCCTACTATGGCTACACCTTC. Amino acids: CASTATASYYGYTF.

This clone appeared a single time. The chain carries TRBV5-8 and TRBJ1-2; TRBD1 is a possible D gene (5 bases). V lost 3 bases and J 6 bases, leaving 18 bases between the germline ends. The CDR3 spans 15 residues. The germline V gene has CDR1 SGHTS and CDR2 YDEGEE. The chain's CDR3 is CASSSRGPPEDGYTF. CDR3 sequence (DNA): TGTGCCAGCAGCTCGAGGGGACCTCCCGAGGATGGCTACACCTTC.

This clone came up a few times. The chain carries TRBV9 and TRBJ1-6; 7 bases map to TRBD1. CDR1 SGDLS and CDR2 YYNGEE come from the germline V gene. There are 15 residues in the CDR3. The V gene end was trimmed by 4 bases and the J gene end by 5 bases; junction bases not matched to a gene: 6. The CDR3 bases are TGTGCCAGCAGCCTAGGGGGCGCGAATAATTCACCCCTCCACTTT. Its translation is CASSLGGANNSPLHF.

This chain joins TRBV6-5 and TRBJ1-4; a weak D match, TRBD1 (6 bases). Trimming took off 6 bases at V and 2 bases at J, with 13 bases between the two ends. The CDR3 totals 15 residues. Germline CDR1 and CDR2: MNHEY and SVGAGI. The DNA for the CDR3 is TGTGCCAGCAGACAGGGACCCTCGACTAATGAAAAACTGTTTTTT. Its translation is CASRQGPSTNEKLFF.

The J gene is TRBJ1-4, the V gene TRBV12-3 or TRBV12-4; D not certain. The CDR3 is made up of 13 amino acids. Trimming removed 4 bases from V and 5 bases from J, with 8 bases in between. CDR3 bases: TGTGCCAGCAGTTCGTCCCTGAATGAAAAACTGTTTTTT. Protein sequence: CASSSSLNEKLFF.

The gene calls are TRBV28 and TRBJ2-7, with D perhaps being TRBD1 or TRBD2 (6 bases each). CDR3 length: 12 amino acids. Deletions cut 4 bases from V and 5 bases from J, with 9 bases between. Germline CDR1 and CDR2: MDHEN and SYDVKM. CDR3 residues: CASSSGGDEQYF. The CDR3 DNA is TGTGCCAGCAGTTCCGGGGGCGACGAGCAGTACTTC.

The chain couples TRBV19 to TRBJ1-5, with D possibly being TRBD1 (6 bases). This CDR3 spans 15 amino acids. Germline assignment: CDR1 LNHDA and CDR2 SQIVND (reference sequence). Deletions cut 2 bases from V and 0 bases from J, with 8 bases between. The CDR3: CASSIRGNSNQPQHF. The CDR3 coding sequence is TGTGCCAGTAGTATAAGGGGGAATAGCAATCAGCCCCAGCATTTT.

The V call is TRBV28, the J call TRBJ1-2, with 8 bases lining up with TRBD1. J gave up 5 bases and V 5 bases, and 7 bases lay outside the gene matches. The length of the CDR3 is 14 residues. Germline loops: CDR1 MDHEN, CDR2 SYDVKM. The CDR3 DNA sequence: TGTGCCAGCAGTGGACAGGGTCTGGGGTATGGCTACACCTTC. Protein product: CASSGQGLGYGYTF.

The chain employs TRBV20-1 and TRBJ1-2; D is unresolved. The germline V gene encodes CDR1 DFQATT and CDR2 SNEGSKA (reference sequence). The CDR3 has 11 residues. V was cut by 8 bases and J by 0 bases, with 7 bases left in between. Written as DNA, the CDR3 is TGCAGTACTCATGCTAACTATGGCTACACCTTC. Encoded protein: CSTHANYGYTF.

The V call is TRBV5-1, the J call TRBJ2-5, with 7 bases lining up with TRBD1. After removal of 4 bases from V and 5 bases from J, the junction contained 5 bases not matched to a gene. Per germline, CDR1 SGHRS and CDR2 YFSETQ. This CDR3 spans 13 amino acids. CDR3 loop: CASSPTGAETQYF. Written as DNA, the CDR3 is TGCGCCAGCAGCCCAACAGGGGCGGAGACCCAGTACTTC.

The chain links TRBV29-1 to TRBJ1-2; 10 bases match TRBD1. This CDR3 is built from 14 residues. V lost 1 base and J lost 3; bases outside the gene matches: 2. Germline V gene sequence: CDR1 SQVTM, CDR2 ANQGSEA. CDR3 region: CSVEAGTGDYGYTF. In DNA form, the CDR3 reads TGCAGCGTTGAAGCCGGGACAGGGGACTATGGCTACACCTTC.

This chain uses TRBV7-9 with TRBJ2-5, with a weak D call TRBD1 (5 bases). CDR3 length equals 13 residues. Trimming cost V 3 bases and J 5 bases, with 10 bases left between them. Germline CDR1 is SEHNR and CDR2 is FQNEAQ (reference sequence). CDR3 protein: CASSLRSGETQYF. Here the CDR3 DNA reads TGTGCCAGCAGCTTGCGTTCAGGGGAGACCCAGTACTTC.